The sequence of this TCR beta chain was determined in a study of human T cells and chemical hapten exposure. Study-wide context: Skin of the upper inner arm, 2 cm by 2 cm, received 2% DPC for sensitization. Study-wide findings and caveats: After DPC sensitization, TCRs above 1 in 1000 frequency showed no change. Expanded TCRs produced significantly more large CDR3 similarity clusters than controls did.

Germline V CDR1 and CDR2: MNHEY, SVGEGT. The CDR3 is made up of 15 amino acids. Trimming pared 2 bases from V and 0 bases from J, leaving 9 bases between. As concerns this clonotype: Antigen unknown.

Unique molecular identifiers were linked by the library to individual cDNA molecules. TCRdb recomputed calls from the RACE reads with MiXCR, one row per CDR3 protein. The sample lists more than 90,000 distinct CDR3 sequences; about 11% were seen once. The time point is: patch test 1, 2 weeks after DPC sensitization. Treatment of the sample: therapeutic diphenylcyclopropenone sensitization with weekly scalp DPC. The starting material was whole blood, obtained in connection with sensitization to the hapten diphenylcyclopropenone (DPC). The chain employs TRBV6-2 or TRBV6-3 and TRBJ2-3, with D possibly being TRBD2 (6 bases). This clonotype originated in a man aged 35 to 55 with alopecia areata. Some clones in this sample may be carry-over from other donors' samples. The CDR3 sequence: CASSYTGSSTDTQYF. The CDR3 bases are TGTGCCAGCAGTTACACCGGGAGTAGCACAGATACGCAGTATTTT.